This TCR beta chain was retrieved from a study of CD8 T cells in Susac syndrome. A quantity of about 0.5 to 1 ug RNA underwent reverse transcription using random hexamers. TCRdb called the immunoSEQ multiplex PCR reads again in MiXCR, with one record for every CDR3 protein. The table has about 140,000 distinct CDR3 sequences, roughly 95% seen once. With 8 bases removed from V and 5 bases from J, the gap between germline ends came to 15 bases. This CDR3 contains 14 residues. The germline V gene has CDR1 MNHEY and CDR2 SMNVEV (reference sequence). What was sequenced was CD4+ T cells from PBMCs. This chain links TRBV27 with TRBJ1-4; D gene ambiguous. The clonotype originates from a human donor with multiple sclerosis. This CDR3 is CASSTRGSNEKLFF. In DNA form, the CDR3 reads TGTGCCAGCTCCACCCGAGGATCGAATGAAAAACTGTTTTTT.